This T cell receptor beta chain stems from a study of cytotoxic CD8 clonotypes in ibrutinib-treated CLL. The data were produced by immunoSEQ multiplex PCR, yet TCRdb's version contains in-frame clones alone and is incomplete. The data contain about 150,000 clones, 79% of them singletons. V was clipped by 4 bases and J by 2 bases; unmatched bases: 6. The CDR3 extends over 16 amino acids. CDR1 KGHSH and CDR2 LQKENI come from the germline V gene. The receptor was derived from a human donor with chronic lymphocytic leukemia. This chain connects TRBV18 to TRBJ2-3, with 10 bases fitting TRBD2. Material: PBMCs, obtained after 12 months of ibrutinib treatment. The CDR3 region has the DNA TGTGCCAGCTCACGACGACTAGCGGGCGACACAGATACGCAGTATTTT. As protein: CASSRRLAGDTDTQYF.